The clone carrying this T cell receptor (beta chain) appeared a few times. Its target is not known. Autoimmune disease history or systemic immunosuppression meant exclusion. TCRdb's table, derived via immunoSEQ multiplex PCR, lists solely in-frame clones and lacks some. The repertoire consists of roughly 53,000 clones, with 80% to 85% occurring once and the leading ten covering 9.5% to 15%. The source of the sample is a study of OX40 agonist ivuxolimab in advanced cancers. The CDR3 loop spans 13 amino acids. The V gene's germline CDR1 is MNHEY and CDR2 SMNVEV (reference sequence). The germline V and J ends were trimmed by 0 bases and 5 bases, with 8 bases remaining between them. Overall study findings and caveats: The expanded peripheral T cells' antigen specificity was not determined.

This clonotype originated in an adult with an advanced solid tumor such as melanoma, head and neck, liver or kidney cancer. The sequenced sample was CD4+ or CD8+ T cells sorted from blood, obtained in a trial of the OX40 agonist ivuxolimab. The V call is TRBV27, the J call TRBJ2-7; possibly TRBD2 for D (6 bases). CDR3 sequence reads: CASSLSRDDEQYF. In DNA, the CDR3 is TGTGCCAGCAGTTTATCGCGGGATGACGAGCAGTACTTC.